This T cell receptor (beta chain) was profiled in a study of blood T cell repertoires in COVID-19 (dated by TCRdb to the early 2020s). With respect to the entire study: Samples covering the acute and convalescent phases of COVID-19 were provided by collaborators in the United States, Italy and Spain. The material from the prospective study consisted of cDNA or gDNA derived from T cells, B-cell-depleted T cells, or PBMCs. Subjects who had been exposed to COVID-19, were actively infected with it, or had recovered from it provided the deeply sampled blood TCRbeta repertoires that made up the dataset. A freely available public database, intended as a resource for researchers studying the immune response to SARS-CoV-2, is where the repertoires were released. The samples were drawn from two sources: the first 160 participants of the ongoing ImmuneRACE study, and over 950 subjects contributed by 6 global collaborators. Sample metadata almost always included a de-identified subject ID, COVID-19 status, age in years and sex. Where available, HLA class I and class II types were obtained from metadata supplied by the sample provider rather than from assay-based typing. Results and caveats for the whole study, not just this receptor: The quantity of clinical and demographic metadata differed by source and by participant and was supplied without curation.

The CDR1 and CDR2 encoded by the germline V gene are MDHEN and SYDVKM. V sheds 5 bases and J sheds 6 bases, leaving 14 bases between their ends. The CDR3 sequence holds 13 residues, the cysteine and phenylalanine included. The DNA shown is the 39-base CDR3, in frame from base 1. In the case of this clone: The specificity of this receptor is unknown. The record has no base qualities; no much larger clone is one base away.

TCRbeta CDR3 regions were amplified from genomic DNA using the immunoSEQ Assay, a bias-controlled multiplex PCR. On the study's bioinformatics: The number of nucleated cells in each sample was estimated from the amplification of reference gene primers within the assay. Sequence reads were collapsed and filtered to measure the absolute abundance of every unique TCRbeta CDR3 rearrangement. For each sample, productive Simpson clonality was calculated by taking the square root of Simpson's diversity index across productive rearrangements. TCRdb took this table from immuneACCESS and kept in-frame rearrangements with V and J called. Such tables lack part of the clones; where checked against another copy, unresolved V genes explain under half of the gap, and the rest is unexplained. V and J calls and clone size are those listed in that table; D and trimming were worked out from the DNA. This sample holds a few hundred thousand clones; around 85% were observed only once. The ten largest clones take up approximately 0.94% of the sample.

At one collaborating source in Seattle, patients were enrolled during active infection and were followed longitudinally through the course of disease. Each collaborating institution followed its own protocols to collect whole blood in K2EDTA tubes. For TCRbeta analysis, collaborators shipped samples as frozen whole blood, isolated PBMCs, or DNA extracted from either of those sample types. The sequenced sample consisted of peripheral blood. Recombination linked TRBV28 to TRBJ2-7; TRBD2 is a weak D gene call, 7 bases matching. This receptor was obtained from a human donor with COVID-19, enrolled during active disease. The donor label of this sample is uncertain. Here the CDR3 is given as CASSGGAVTEQYF. The nucleotides are TGTGCCAGCAGTGGGGGGGCCGTTACCGAGCAGTACTTC.